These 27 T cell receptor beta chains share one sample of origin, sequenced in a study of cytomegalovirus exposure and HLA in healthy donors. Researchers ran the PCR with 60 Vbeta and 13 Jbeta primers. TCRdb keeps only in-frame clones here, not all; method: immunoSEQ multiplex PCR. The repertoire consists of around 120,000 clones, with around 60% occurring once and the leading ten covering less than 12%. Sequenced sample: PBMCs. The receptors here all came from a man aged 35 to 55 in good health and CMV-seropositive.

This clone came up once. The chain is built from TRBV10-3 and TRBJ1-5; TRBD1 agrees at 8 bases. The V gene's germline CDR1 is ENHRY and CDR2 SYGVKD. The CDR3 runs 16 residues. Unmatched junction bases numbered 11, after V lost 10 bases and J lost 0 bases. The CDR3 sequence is CATGRGGTGSNQPQHF. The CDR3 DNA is TGTGCCACCGGCCGCGGCGGGACAGGTAGCAATCAGCCCCAGCATTTT.

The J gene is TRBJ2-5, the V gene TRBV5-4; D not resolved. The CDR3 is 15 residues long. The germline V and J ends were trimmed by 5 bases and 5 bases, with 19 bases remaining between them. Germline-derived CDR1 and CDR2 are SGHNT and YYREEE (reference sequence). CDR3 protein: CASRTGSTRWETQYF. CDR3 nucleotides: TGTGCCAGCAGGACCGGGTCCACGCGCTGGGAGACCCAGTACTTC.

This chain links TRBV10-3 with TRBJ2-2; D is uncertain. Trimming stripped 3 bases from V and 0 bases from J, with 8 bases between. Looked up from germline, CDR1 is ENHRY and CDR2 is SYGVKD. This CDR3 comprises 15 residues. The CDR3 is CAISEAPPNTGELFF. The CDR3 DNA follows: TGTGCCATCAGTGAAGCACCACCGAACACCGGGGAGCTGTTTTTT.

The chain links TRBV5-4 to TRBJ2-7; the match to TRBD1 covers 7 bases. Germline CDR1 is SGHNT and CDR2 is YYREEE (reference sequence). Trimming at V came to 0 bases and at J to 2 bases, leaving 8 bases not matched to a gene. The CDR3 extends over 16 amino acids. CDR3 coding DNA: TGTGCCAGCAGCTTGGACGAGGGACAGACAACCTACGAGCAGTACTTC. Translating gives CASSLDEGQTTYEQYF.

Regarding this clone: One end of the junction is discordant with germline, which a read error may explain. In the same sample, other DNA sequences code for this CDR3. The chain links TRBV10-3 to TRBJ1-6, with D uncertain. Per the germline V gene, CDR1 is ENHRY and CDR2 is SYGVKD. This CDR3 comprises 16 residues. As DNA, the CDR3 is TGTGCCATCAGTGAGGCCGCCTTCTCCTATAATTCCCCCCTCCACTTT. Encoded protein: CAISEAAFSYNSPLHF.

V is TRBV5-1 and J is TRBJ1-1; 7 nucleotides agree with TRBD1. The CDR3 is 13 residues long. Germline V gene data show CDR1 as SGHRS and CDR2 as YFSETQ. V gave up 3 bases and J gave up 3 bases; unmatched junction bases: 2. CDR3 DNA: TGCGCCAGCAGCTACCAGGGGGACACTGAAGCTTTCTTT. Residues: CASSYQGDTEAFF.

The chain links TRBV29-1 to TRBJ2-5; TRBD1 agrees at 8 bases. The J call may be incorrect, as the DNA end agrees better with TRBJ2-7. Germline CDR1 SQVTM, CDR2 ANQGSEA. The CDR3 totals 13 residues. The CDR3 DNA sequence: TGCAGCGCCCGACAGGGGAGTGAACACGAGCAGTACTTC. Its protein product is CSARQGSEHEQYF.

CDR3 sequence (DNA): TGTGCCAGCAAGGCAGGGGGAGAGACCCAGTACTTC. Its translation: CASKAGGETQYF. V gene TRBV2 combines with J gene TRBJ2-5; 7 nucleotides align to TRBD1. The CDR3 is 12 amino acids. Per germline, CDR1 SNHLY and CDR2 FYNNEI. V trimming: 7 bases; J trimming: 4 bases; junction bases outside the gene matches: 3.

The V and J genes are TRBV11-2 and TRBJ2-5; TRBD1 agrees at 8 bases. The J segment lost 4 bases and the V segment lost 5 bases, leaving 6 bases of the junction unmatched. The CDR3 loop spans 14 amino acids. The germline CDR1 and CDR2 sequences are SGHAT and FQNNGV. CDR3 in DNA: TGTGCCAGCAGCACTGGACAGGGCGCAGAGACCCAGTACTTC. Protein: CASSTGQGAETQYF. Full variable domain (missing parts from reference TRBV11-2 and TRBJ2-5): EAGVAQSPRYKIIEKRQSVAFWCNPISGHATLYWYQQILGQGPKLLIQFQNNGVVDDSQLPKDRFSAERLKGVDSTLKIQPAKLEDSAVYLCASSTGQGAETQYFGPGTRLLVL.

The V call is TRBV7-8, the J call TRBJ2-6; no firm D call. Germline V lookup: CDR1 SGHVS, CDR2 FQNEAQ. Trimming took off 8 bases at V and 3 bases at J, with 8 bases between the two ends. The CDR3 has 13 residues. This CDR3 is CASRRGGANVLTF. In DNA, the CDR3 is TGTGCCAGCCGGAGAGGTGGGGCCAACGTCCTGACTTTC.

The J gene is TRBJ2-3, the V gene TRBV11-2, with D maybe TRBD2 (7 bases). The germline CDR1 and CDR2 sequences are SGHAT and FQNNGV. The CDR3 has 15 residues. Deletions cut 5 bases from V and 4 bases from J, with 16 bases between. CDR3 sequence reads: CASSPRGGVPDTQYF. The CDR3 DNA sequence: TGTGCCAGCAGCCCTAGGGGGGGGGTACCAGATACGCAGTATTTT. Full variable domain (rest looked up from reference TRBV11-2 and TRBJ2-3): EAGVAQSPRYKIIEKRQSVAFWCNPISGHATLYWYQQILGQGPKLLIQFQNNGVVDDSQLPKDRFSAERLKGVDSTLKIQPAKLEDSAVYLCASSPRGGVPDTQYFGPGTRLTVL.

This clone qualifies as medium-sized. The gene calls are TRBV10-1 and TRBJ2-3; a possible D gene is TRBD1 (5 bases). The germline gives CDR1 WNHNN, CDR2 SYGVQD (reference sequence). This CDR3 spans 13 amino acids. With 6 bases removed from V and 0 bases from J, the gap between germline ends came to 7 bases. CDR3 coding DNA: TGCGCCAGCAGACAGGACAGCACAGATACGCAGTATTTT. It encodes CASRQDSTDTQYF.

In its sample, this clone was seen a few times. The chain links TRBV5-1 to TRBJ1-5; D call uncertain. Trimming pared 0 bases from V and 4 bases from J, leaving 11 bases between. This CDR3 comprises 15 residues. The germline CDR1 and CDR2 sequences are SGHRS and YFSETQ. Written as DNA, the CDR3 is TGCGCCAGCAGCTTGGCAGTCGGAGGAAATCAGCCCCAGCATTTT. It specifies CASSLAVGGNQPQHF.

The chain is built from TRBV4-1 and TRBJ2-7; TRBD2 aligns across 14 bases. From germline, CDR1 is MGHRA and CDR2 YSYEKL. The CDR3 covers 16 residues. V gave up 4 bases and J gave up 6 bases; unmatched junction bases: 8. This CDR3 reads CASSRQTGLAGGEQYF. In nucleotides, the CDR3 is TGCGCCAGCAGCCGACAGACAGGACTAGCGGGAGGCGAGCAGTACTTC.

The CDR3: CASKTEGSYNEQFF. CDR3 sequence (DNA): TGCGCCAGCAAAACAGAGGGTTCCTACAATGAGCAGTTCTTC. J is TRBJ2-1 and V is TRBV5-1; weak D call: TRBD2 (5 bases). Germline V gene lookup returns CDR1 SGHRS and CDR2 YFSETQ. The CDR3 consists of 14 residues. Trimming removed 6 bases from V and 1 base from J, with 11 bases in between.

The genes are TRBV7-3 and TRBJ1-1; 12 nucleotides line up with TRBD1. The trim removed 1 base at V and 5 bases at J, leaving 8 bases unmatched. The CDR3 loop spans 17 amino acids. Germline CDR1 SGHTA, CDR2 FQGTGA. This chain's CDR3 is CASSLKPGQGAQTEAFF. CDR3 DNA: TGTGCCAGCAGCTTAAAGCCGGGACAGGGGGCGCAGACTGAAGCTTTCTTT.

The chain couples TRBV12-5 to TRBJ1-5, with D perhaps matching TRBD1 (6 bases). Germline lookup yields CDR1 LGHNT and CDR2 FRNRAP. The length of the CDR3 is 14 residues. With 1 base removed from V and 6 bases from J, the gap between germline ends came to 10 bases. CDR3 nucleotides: TGTGCTAGTGGTTTGGCACAGGGTACTCAGCCCCAGCATTTT. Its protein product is CASGLAQGTQPQHF.

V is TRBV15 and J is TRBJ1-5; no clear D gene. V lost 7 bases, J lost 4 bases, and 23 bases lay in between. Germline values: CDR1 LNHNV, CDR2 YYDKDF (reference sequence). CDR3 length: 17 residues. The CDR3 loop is CATTPSPGASLNQPQHF. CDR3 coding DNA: TGTGCCACCACCCCGAGCCCAGGCGCCAGCTTAAATCAGCCCCAGCATTTT.

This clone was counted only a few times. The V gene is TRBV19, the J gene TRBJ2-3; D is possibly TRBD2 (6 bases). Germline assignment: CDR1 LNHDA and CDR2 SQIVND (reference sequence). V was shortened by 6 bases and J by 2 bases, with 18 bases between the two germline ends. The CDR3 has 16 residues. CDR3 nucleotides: TGTGCCAGTAGCCGCGGGCGGGGATCTACCACAGATACGCAGTATTTT. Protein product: CASSRGRGSTTDTQYF.

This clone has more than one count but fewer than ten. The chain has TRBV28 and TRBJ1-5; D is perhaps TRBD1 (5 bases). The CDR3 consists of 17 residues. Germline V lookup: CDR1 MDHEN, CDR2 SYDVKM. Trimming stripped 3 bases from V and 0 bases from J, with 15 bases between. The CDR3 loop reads CASSFFSHRFSNQPQHF. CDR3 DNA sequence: TGTGCCAGCAGTTTCTTTTCGCACAGGTTTAGCAATCAGCCCCAGCATTTT.

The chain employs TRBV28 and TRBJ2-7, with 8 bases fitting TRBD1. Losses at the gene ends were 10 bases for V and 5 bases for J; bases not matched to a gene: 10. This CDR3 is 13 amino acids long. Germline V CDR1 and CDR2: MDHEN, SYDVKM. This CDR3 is CATLPPDRDEQYF. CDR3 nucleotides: TGTGCCACCCTCCCCCCGGACAGGGACGAGCAGTACTTC.

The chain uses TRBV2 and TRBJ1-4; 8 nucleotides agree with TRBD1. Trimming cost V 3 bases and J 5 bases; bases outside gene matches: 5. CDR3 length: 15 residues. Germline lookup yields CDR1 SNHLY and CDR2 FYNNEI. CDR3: CASSDQGQVNEKLFF. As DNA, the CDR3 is TGTGCCAGCAGTGATCAGGGACAGGTGAATGAAAAACTGTTTTTT.

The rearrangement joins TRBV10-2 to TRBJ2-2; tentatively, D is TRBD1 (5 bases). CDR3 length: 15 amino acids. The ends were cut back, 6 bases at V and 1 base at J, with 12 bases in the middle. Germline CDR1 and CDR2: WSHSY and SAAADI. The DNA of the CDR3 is TGCGCCAGCAGGAGGTTACAGGTGAACACCGGGGAGCTGTTTTTT. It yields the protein CASRRLQVNTGELFF.

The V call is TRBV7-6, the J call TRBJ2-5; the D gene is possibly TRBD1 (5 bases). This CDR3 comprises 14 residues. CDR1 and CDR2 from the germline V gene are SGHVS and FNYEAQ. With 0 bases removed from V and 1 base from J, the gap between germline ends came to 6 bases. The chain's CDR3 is CASSLAGPQETQYF. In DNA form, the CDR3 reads TGTGCCAGCAGCTTAGCGGGGCCCCAAGAGACCCAGTACTTC.

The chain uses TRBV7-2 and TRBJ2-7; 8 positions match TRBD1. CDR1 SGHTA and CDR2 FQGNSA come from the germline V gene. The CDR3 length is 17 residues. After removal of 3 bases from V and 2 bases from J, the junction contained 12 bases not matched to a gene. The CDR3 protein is CASSLSFWTGIAYEQYF. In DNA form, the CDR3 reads TGTGCCAGCAGCTTGTCTTTCTGGACAGGGATCGCCTACGAGCAGTACTTC.

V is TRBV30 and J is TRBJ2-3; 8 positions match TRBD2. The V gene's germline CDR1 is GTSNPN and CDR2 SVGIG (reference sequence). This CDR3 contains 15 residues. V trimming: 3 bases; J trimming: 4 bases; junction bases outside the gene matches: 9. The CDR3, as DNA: TGTGCCTGGAGCTTGGCGGTAGCGGGGCCAGATACGCAGTATTTT. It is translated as CAWSLAVAGPDTQYF.

CDR3 residues: CASSQEVPSGGRTDTQYF. Here the CDR3 DNA reads TGTGCCAGCAGCCAAGAAGTACCCAGCGGGGGGCGCACAGATACGCAGTATTTT. This chain links TRBV4-2 with TRBJ2-3; 9 bases are shared with TRBD2. The germline gives CDR1 LGHNA, CDR2 YNFKEQ. The CDR3 is made up of 18 amino acids. Trimming removed 0 bases from V and 1 base from J; junction bases left unmatched: 8.